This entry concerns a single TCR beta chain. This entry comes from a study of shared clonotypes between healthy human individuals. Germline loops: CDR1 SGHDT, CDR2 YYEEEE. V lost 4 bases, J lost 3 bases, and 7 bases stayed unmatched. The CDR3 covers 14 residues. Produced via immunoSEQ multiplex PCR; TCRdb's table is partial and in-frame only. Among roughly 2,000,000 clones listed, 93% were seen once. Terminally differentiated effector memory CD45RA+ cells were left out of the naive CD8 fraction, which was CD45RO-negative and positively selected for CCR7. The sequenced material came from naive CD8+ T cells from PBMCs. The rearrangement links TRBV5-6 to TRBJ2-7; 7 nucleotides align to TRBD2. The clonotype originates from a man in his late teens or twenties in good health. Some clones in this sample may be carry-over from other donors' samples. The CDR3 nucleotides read TGTGCCAGCAGCGGGGCGAGCGGGAACTACGAGCAGTACTTC. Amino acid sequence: CASSGASGNYEQYF.